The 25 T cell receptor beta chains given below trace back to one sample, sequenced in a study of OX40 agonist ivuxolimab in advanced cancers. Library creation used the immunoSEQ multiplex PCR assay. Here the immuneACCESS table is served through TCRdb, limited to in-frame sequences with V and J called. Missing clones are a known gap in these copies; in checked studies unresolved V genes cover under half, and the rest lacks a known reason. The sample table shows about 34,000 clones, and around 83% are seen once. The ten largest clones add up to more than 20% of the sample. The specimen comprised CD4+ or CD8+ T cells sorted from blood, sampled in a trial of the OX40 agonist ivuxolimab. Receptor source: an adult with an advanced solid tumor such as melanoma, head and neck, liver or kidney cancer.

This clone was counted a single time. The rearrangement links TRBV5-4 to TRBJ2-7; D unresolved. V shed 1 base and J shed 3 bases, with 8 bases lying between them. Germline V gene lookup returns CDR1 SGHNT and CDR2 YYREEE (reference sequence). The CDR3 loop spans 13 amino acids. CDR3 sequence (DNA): TGTGCCAGCAGCTTGTCTCCCCTCTACGAGCAGTACTTC. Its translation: CASSLSPLYEQYF.

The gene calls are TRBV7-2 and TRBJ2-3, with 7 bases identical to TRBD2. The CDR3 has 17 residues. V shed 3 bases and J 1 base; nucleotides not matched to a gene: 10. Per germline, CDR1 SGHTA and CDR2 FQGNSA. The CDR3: CASSFYYLGRGTDTQYF. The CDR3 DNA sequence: TGTGCCAGCAGCTTCTATTACTTGGGGAGGGGCACAGATACGCAGTATTTT.

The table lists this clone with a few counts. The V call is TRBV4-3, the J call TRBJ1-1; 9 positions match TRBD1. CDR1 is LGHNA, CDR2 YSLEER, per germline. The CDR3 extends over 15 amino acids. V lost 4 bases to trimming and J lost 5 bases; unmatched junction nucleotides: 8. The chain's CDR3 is CASSRETGGRTEAFF. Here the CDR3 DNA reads TGCGCCAGCAGCCGAGAGACAGGGGGGAGGACTGAAGCTTTCTTT.

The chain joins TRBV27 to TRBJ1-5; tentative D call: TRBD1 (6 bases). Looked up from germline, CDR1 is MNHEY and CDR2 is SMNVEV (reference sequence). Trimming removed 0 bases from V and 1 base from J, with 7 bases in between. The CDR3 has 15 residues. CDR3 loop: CASSLSQGSNQPQHF. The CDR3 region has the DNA TGTGCCAGCAGTTTATCGCAGGGGAGCAATCAGCCCCAGCATTTT.

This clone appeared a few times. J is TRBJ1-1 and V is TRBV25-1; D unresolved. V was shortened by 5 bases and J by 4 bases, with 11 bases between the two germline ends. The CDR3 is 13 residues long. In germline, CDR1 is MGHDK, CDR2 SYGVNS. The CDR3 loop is CASSPEGVTEAFF. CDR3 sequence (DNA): TGTGCCAGCAGTCCTGAAGGAGTCACTGAAGCTTTCTTT.

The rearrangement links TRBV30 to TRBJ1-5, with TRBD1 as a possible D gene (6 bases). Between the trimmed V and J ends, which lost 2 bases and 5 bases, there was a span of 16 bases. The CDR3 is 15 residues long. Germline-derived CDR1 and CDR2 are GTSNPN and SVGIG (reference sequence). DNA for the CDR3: TGTGCCTGGAGTTCAGTAGGACAGCTTTATCAGCCCCAGCATTTT. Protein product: CAWSSVGQLYQPQHF.

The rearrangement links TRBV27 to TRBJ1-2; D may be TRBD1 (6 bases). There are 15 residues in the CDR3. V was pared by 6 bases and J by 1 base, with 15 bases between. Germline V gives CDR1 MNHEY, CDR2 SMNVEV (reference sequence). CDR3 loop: CASRPTGLGNYGYTF. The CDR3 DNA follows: TGTGCCAGCAGGCCCACAGGGTTAGGTAACTATGGCTACACCTTC.

The CDR3 nucleotides read TGCGCCAGCAGCTTGTGGCAGGGAGACACTGAAGCTTTCTTT. The encoded protein is CASSLWQGDTEAFF. V is TRBV5-1 and J is TRBJ1-1, with D possibly being TRBD1 (5 bases). The CDR3 spans 14 residues. Trimming left V 1 base short and J 3 bases short, with 10 bases between. CDR1 is SGHRS and CDR2 is YFSETQ in the germline V gene.

The CDR3, as DNA: TGCAGCGTAGGGGCCGGGACTCCGGACACCGGGGAGCTGTTTTTT. Encoded protein: CSVGAGTPDTGELFF. The V call is TRBV29-1, the J call TRBJ2-2; tentatively, D is TRBD2 (6 bases). The CDR3 sequence is 15 residues long. V was shortened by 6 bases and J by 3 bases, with 17 bases between the two germline ends. Germline assignment: CDR1 SQVTM and CDR2 ANQGSEA.

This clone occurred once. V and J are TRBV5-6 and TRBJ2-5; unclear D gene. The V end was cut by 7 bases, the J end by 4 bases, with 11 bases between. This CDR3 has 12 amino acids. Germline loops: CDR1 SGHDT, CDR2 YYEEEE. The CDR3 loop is CASGQIRETQYF. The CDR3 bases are TGTGCCAGCGGCCAGATAAGAGAGACCCAGTACTTC. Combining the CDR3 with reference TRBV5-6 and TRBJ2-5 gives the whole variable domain DAGVTQSPTHLIKTRGQQVTLRCSPKSGHDTVSWYQQALGQGPQFIFQYYEEEERQRGNFPDRFSGHQFPNYSSELNVNALLLGDSALYLCASGQIRETQYFGPGTRLLVL.

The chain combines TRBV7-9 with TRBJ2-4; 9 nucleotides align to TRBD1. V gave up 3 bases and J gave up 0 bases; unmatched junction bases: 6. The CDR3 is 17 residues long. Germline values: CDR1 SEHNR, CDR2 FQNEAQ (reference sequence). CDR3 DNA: TGTGCCAGCAGCTTTCAGACAGGGGGATTAGCCAAAAACATTCAGTACTTC. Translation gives CASSFQTGGLAKNIQYF.

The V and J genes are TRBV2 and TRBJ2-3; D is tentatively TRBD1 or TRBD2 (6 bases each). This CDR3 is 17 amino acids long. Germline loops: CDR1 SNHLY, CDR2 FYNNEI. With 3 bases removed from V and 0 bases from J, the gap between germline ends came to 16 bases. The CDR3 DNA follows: TGTGCCAGCAGTGAGGAGGGACACGTCGCCAGCACAGATACGCAGTATTTT. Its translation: CASSEEGHVASTDTQYF.

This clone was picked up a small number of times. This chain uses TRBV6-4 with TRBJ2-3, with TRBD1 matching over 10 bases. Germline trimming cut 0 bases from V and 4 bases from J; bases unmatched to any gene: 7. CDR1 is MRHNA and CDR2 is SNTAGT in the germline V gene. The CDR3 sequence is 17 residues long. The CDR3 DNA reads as TGTGCCAGCAGTGACTCTGGAGACGGGACAGGGGCAGATACGCAGTATTTT. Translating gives CASSDSGDGTGADTQYF.

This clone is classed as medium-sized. CDR3 DNA sequence: TGTGCCAGCAGCCCTCACAGGGGCCACTATAATTCACCCCTCCACTTT. It specifies CASSPHRGHYNSPLHF. This rearrangement joins TRBV7-2 to TRBJ1-6, with 7 bases aligning to TRBD1. The trim removed 5 bases at V and 3 bases at J, leaving 7 bases unmatched. In germline, CDR1 is SGHTA, CDR2 FQGNSA. There are 16 residues in the CDR3.

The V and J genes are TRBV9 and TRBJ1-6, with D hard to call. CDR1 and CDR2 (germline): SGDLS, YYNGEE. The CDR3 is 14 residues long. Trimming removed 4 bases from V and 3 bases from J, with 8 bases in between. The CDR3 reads CASSPTNYNSPLHF. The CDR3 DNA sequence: TGTGCCAGCAGCCCGACGAACTATAATTCACCCCTCCACTTT.

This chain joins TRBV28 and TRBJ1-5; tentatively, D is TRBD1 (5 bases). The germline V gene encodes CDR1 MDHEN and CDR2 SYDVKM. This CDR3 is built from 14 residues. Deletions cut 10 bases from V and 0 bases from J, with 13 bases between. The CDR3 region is CATGGSGSNQPQHF. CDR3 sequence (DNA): TGTGCCACGGGGGGGTCGGGTAGCAATCAGCCCCAGCATTTT.

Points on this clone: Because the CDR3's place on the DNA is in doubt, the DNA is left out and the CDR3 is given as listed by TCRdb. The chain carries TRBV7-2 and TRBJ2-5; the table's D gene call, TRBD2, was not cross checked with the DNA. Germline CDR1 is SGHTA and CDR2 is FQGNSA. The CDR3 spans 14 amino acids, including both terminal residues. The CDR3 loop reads CASSLFLLQETQYF.

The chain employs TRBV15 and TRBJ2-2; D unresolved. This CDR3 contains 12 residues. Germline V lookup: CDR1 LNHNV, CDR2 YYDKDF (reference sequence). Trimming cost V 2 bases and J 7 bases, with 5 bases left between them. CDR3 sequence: CATSRIYGELFF. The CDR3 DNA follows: TGTGCCACCAGCAGAATATACGGGGAGCTGTTTTTT.

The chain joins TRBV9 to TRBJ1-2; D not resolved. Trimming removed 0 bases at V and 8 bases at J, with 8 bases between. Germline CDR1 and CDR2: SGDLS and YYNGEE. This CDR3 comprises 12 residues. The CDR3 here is CASSVVAAGYTF. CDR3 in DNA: TGTGCCAGCAGCGTAGTGGCAGCGGGCTACACCTTC.

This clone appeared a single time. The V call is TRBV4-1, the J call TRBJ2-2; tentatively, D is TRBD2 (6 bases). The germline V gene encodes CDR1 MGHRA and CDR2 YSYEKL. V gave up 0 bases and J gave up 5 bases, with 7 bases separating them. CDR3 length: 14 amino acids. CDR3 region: CASSQEEGTGELFF. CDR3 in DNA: TGCGCCAGCAGCCAAGAGGAGGGGACCGGGGAGCTGTTTTTT.

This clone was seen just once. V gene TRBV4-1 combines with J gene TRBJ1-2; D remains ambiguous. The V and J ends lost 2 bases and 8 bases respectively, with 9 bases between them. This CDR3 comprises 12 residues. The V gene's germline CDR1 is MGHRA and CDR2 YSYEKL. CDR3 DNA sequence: TGCGCCAGCAGCCAAACCCCTGAGGGCTACACCTTC. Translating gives CASSQTPEGYTF.

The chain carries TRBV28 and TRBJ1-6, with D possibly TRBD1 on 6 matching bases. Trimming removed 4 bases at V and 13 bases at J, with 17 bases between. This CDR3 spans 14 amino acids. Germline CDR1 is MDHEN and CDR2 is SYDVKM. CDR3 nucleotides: TGTGCCAGCAGTTCGGGGCACTCCACAGGGCCCCTCCACTTT. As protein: CASSSGHSTGPLHF. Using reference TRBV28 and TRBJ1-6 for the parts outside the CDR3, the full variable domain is DVKVTQSSRYLVKRTGEKVFLECVQDMDHENMFWYRQDPGLGLRLIYFSYDVKMKEKGDIPEGYSVSREKKERFSLILESASTNQTSMYLCASSSGHSTGPLHFGNGTRLTVT.

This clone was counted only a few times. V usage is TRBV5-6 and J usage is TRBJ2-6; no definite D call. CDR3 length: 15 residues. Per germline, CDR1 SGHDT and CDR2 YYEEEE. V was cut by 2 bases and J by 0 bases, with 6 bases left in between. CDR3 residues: CASSLGFSGANVLTF. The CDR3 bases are TGTGCCAGCAGCTTAGGTTTCTCTGGGGCCAACGTCCTGACTTTC.

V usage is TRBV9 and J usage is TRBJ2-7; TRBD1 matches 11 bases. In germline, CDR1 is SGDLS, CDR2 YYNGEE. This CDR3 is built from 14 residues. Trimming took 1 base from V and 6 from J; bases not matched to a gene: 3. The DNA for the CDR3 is TGTGCCAGCAGCGTACAGGGACAGGGGGGCGAGCAGTACTTC. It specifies CASSVQGQGGEQYF.

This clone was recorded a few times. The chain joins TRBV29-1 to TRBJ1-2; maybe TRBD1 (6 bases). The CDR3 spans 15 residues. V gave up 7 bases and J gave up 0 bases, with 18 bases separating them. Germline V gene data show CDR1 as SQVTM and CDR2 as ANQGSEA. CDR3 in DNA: TGCAGCGCCGGGGGGCAGGAGCCACCTAACTATGGCTACACCTTC. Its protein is CSAGGQEPPNYGYTF.